This T cell receptor (beta chain) was recovered during a study of blood T cell repertoires in COVID-19. Across the whole study: PBMCs, B-cell-depleted T cells, or T cells were the source of the cDNA or gDNA that made up the material.

Method: immunoSEQ multiplex PCR; TCRdb's copy keeps in-frame clones and lacks some. The table shows just under 60,000 clones, with 80% to 90% occurring only once. What was sequenced was peripheral blood. This receptor was obtained from a man aged 60-69 years with acute or convalescent COVID-19.

The CDR3, as DNA: TGTGCCAGTAGTATAGCAGGATCGAACACCGGGGAGCTGTTTTTT. Its protein is CASSIAGSNTGELFF. The V and J genes are TRBV19 and TRBJ2-2; D unresolved. The germline V and J ends were trimmed by 1 base and 0 bases, with 6 bases remaining between them. CDR1 and CDR2 from the germline V gene are LNHDA and SQIVND (reference sequence). This CDR3 is 15 amino acids long.